The TCR beta chain described here comes from a study of Tregs in tolerant kidney transplant recipients. The table came from immunoSEQ multiplex PCR; TCRdb's copy has only in-frame clones and leaves some out. The sample lists about 81,000 clones; about 91% were seen once. Mixed chimerism was transient after nonmyeloablative marrow transplants from related graft donors. CDR3 size: 14 residues. CDR1 is MDHEN and CDR2 is SYDVKM in the germline V gene. Germline trimming cut 4 bases from V and 0 bases from J; bases unmatched to any gene: 2. V and J are TRBV28 and TRBJ2-7; 8 bases map to TRBD2. The receptor was isolated from a human patient who received a combined kidney and bone marrow transplant. Some T cells may have come from the graft donor. The sample was CD4+ T cells from blood (PBMCs), taken 24 months after the transplant. The CDR3 region is CASSYSGSSYEQYF. The CDR3 region has the DNA TGTGCCAGCAGTTACAGCGGGAGCTCCTACGAGCAGTACTTC.